The source of this T cell receptor (beta chain) is a study of T cell changes during pregnancy in multiple sclerosis. Profiling relied on immunoSEQ multiplex PCR, and the TCRdb table lists in-frame clones only, not all of them. The sample lists tens of thousands of clones, approximately 92% occurring once. The CDR3 consists of 15 residues. V lost 4 bases to trimming and J lost 7 bases, with 21 bases between them. The germline V gene has CDR1 SGHDT and CDR2 YYEEEE. The sample was peripheral blood, taken after pregnancy. The source of this sequence is a female donor with multiple sclerosis, enrolled in a pregnancy study. The chain is built from TRBV5-6 and TRBJ2-7, with TRBD1 as a possible D gene (6 bases). The DNA of the CDR3 is TGTGCCAGCAGCCTGCTGGGGGCCCCGGACGAGGAGCAGTACTTC. Residues: CASSLLGAPDEEQYF.